A selection of T cell receptor beta chains follows, all from one sample in a study of cytomegalovirus exposure and HLA in healthy donors. The repertoire was sequenced with immunoSEQ multiplex PCR; TCRdb's copy has only in-frame clones and lacks some. This table has roughly 330,000 clones, 87% appearing once. Sequenced material: PBMCs. These receptors were collected from a woman in her 30s in good health and CMV-seropositive. The CDR3 runs from the conserved cysteine through the conserved F or W.

V gene,CDR3 protein
TRBV5-1,CASALGGQGGDEQYF
TRBV9,CASSSSPGLSGELFF
TRBV27,CASSLPRLAGDTDTQYF
TRBV29-1,CSVEGGLANEQYF
TRBV28,CARDPHEQYF
TRBV2,CASREPTGTGNQPQHF
TRBV4-3,CASSQGTGAKEKLFF
TRBV9,CASSAPTKIQYNEQFF
TRBV7-2,CASSLALGAVANEQFF
TRBV5-4,CASSWGPGATYEQYF
TRBV9,CASSPLGGVTDTQYF
TRBV7-9,CASSLFPVPSTF